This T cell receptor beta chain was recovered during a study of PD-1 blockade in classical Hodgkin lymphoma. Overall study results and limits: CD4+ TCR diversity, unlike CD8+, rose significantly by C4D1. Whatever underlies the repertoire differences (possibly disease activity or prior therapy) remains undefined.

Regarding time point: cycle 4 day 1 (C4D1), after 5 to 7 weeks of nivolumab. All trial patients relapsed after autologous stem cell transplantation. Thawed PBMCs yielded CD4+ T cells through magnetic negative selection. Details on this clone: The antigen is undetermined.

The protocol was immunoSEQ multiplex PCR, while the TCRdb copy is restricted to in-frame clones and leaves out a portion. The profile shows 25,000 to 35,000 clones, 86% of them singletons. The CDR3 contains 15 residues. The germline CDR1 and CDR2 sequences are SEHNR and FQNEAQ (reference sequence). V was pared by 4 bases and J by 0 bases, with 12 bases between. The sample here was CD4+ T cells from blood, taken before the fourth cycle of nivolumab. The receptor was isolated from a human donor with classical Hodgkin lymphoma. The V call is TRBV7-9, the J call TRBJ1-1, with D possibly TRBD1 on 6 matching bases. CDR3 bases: TGTGCCAGCAGCTCGGCGGACAGCATGAACACTGAAGCTTTCTTT. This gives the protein CASSSADSMNTEAFF. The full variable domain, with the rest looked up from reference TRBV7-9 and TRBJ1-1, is DTGVSQNPRHKITKRGQNVTFRCDPISEHNRLYWYRQTLGQGPEFLTYFQNEAQLEKSRLLSDRFSAERPKGSFSTLEIQRTEQGDSAMYLCASSSADSMNTEAFFGQGTRLTVV.